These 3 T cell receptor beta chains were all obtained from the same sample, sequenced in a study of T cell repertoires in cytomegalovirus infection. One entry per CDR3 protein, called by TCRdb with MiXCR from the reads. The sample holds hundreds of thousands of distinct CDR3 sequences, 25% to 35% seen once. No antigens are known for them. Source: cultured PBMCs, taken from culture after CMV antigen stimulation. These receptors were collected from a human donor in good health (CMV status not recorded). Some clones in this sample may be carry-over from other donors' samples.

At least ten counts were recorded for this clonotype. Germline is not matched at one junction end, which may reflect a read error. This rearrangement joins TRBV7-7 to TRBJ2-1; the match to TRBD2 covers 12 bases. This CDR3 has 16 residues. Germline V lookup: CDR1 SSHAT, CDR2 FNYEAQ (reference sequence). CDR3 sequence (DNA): TGTGCTAGCAGCACGACTAGCGGGAGCTCCTACAATGAGCAGTTCTTC. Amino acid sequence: CASSTTSGSSYNEQFF.

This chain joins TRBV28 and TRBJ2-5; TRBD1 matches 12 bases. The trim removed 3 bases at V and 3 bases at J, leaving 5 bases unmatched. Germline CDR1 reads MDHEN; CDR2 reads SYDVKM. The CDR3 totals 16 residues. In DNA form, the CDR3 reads TGTGCCAGCAGTTTCATGGGACAGGGGGCAAAAGAGACCCAGTACTTC. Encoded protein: CASSFMGQGAKETQYF.

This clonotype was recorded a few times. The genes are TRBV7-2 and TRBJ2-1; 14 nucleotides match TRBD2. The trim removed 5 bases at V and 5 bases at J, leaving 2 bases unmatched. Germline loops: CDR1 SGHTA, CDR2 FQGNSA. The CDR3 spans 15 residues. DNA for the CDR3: TGTGCCAGCAGCCGACTAGCGGGAGGGAACAATGAGCAGTTCTTC. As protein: CASSRLAGGNNEQFF.